The sequence of this TCR beta chain was determined in a study of OX40 agonist ivuxolimab in advanced cancers. Overall study context: Of mixed ages from about 20 to 90 and averaging about 60 years, the group was approximately 80% male.

TCRdb keeps only in-frame clones here, not all; method: immunoSEQ multiplex PCR. The sample holds some 82,000 clones, 91% seen once. The sequence came from an adult with an advanced solid tumor such as melanoma, head and neck, liver or kidney cancer. The sample in question was CD4+ or CD8+ T cells sorted from blood, obtained in a trial of the OX40 agonist ivuxolimab.

The CDR3 nucleotides read TGTGCCAGCAGTGGGGGGTATAGCAATCAGCCCCAGCATTTT. This translates into CASSGGYSNQPQHF. V and J are TRBV2 and TRBJ1-5, with D maybe TRBD1 (5 bases). Germline V CDR1 and CDR2: SNHLY, FYNNEI. This CDR3 has 14 residues. V dropped 4 bases and J dropped 0 bases, with 7 bases sitting between them. Full variable domain (missing parts from reference TRBV2 and TRBJ1-5): EPEVTQTPSHQVTQMGQEVILRCVPISNHLYFYWYRQILGQKVEFLVSFYNNEISEKSEIFDDQFSVERPDGSNFTLKIRSTKLEDSAMYFCASSGGYSNQPQHFGDGTRLSIL.